Presented here are 20 T cell receptor beta chains from one specimen sequenced in a study of T cell responses to AZD1222 COVID-19 vaccine. Produced via immunoSEQ multiplex PCR; TCRdb's table is partial and in-frame only. The sample lists some 130,000 clones, around 86% occurring once. The sample was peripheral blood, taken on day 0 of AZD1222 vaccination. The receptors stem from an adult in good health.

The chain carries TRBV6-5 and TRBJ1-3; D is unclear. V gave up 6 bases and J gave up 4 bases, with 16 bases separating them. The CDR3 contains 15 residues. CDR1 and CDR2 (germline): MNHEY, SVGAGI. CDR3 loop: CASSADRIKGNTIYF. The CDR3 DNA sequence: TGTGCCAGCAGCGCCGACCGCATAAAGGGAAACACCATATATTTT.

This clone was recorded only once. The chain links TRBV30 to TRBJ2-5, with D perhaps assigned TRBD1 or TRBD2 (5 bases each). Germline CDR1 is GTSNPN and CDR2 is SVGIG (reference sequence). CDR3 length: 15 residues. V shed 3 bases and J shed 0 bases, with 14 bases lying between them. The CDR3 is CAWRPNPGHQETQYF. Written as DNA, the CDR3 is TGTGCCTGGAGACCGAACCCGGGACACCAAGAGACCCAGTACTTC. Together with reference TRBV30 and TRBJ2-5, the CDR3 gives the full variable domain: SQTIHQWPATLVQPVGSPLSLECTVEGTSNPNLYWYRQAAGRGLQLLFYSVGIGQISSEVPQNLSASRPQDRQFILSSKKLLLSDSGFYLCAWRPNPGHQETQYFGPGTRLLVL.

The chain joins TRBV6-7 to TRBJ1-1; D uncertain. TRBV6-7 is an ORF, and what it does is uncertain. The CDR3 contains 14 residues. V lost 2 bases and J 4 bases, leaving 11 bases between the germline ends. CDR3 loop: CASSYPLGGTEAFF. CDR3 in DNA: TGTGCCAGCAGTTACCCGTTGGGTGGCACTGAAGCTTTCTTT.

This sequence joins TRBV9 and TRBJ2-7; 7 bases line up with TRBD1. In germline, CDR1 is SGDLS, CDR2 YYNGEE. The ends lost 3 bases at V and 3 bases at J; junction bases unmatched: 6. CDR3 length: 14 residues. The CDR3 is CASSARQGNYEQYF. The DNA for the CDR3 is TGTGCCAGCAGCGCGCGACAGGGTAACTACGAGCAGTACTTC. Full variable domain (outside the CDR3, taken from reference TRBV9 and TRBJ2-7): DSGVTQTPKHLITATGQRVTLRCSPRSGDLSVYWYQQSLDQGLQFLIQYYNGEERAKGNILERFSAQQFPDLHSELNLSSLELGDSALYFCASSARQGNYEQYFGPGTRLTVT.

The rearrangement links TRBV29-1 to TRBJ1-1; D remains ambiguous. This CDR3 contains 12 residues. In germline, CDR1 is SQVTM, CDR2 ANQGSEA. Trimming shortened V by 6 bases and J by 2 bases, and 10 bases separated the two germline ends. The CDR3 reads CSVSPENTEAFF. For the CDR3, the DNA is TGCAGCGTAAGTCCAGAAAACACTGAAGCTTTCTTT.

This clone was counted once. The chain is built from TRBV5-1 and TRBJ1-3; D ambiguous. Germline V gene data show CDR1 as SGHRS and CDR2 as YFSETQ. This CDR3 region has 14 residues. With 5 bases removed from V and 0 bases from J, the gap between germline ends came to 9 bases. The CDR3 coding sequence is TGCGCCAGCAGTAACGGGCTCTCTGGAAACACCATATATTTT. This gives the protein CASSNGLSGNTIYF.

V and J are TRBV7-9 and TRBJ2-7, with no clear D. CDR3 length: 10 amino acids. Germline CDR1 is SEHNR and CDR2 is FQNEAQ (reference sequence). The V end was cut by 10 bases, the J end by 5 bases, with 9 bases between. The CDR3 DNA sequence: TGTGCCACCTCGTGGGACGAGCAGTACTTC. Translation gives CATSWDEQYF.

V and J are TRBV7-2 and TRBJ2-7, with no clear D. The CDR3 is 13 amino acids. Looked up from germline, CDR1 is SGHTA and CDR2 is FQGNSA. Trimming took 2 bases from V and 2 from J, leaving 7 bases between them. Here the CDR3 reads CASSLSSTYEQYF. The DNA of the CDR3 is TGTGCCAGCAGCTTATCCAGTACCTACGAGCAGTACTTC.

The chain is built from TRBV19 and TRBJ2-1, with a tentative D call TRBD2 (5 bases). From germline, CDR1 is LNHDA and CDR2 SQIVND (reference sequence). This CDR3 spans 17 amino acids. The ends were cut back, 1 base at V and 3 bases at J, with 16 bases in the middle. The CDR3 here is CASSIGGRFLNYNEQFF. DNA for the CDR3: TGTGCCAGTAGTATAGGAGGGCGGTTTCTAAACTACAATGAGCAGTTCTTC.

The rearrangement links TRBV9 to TRBJ2-7; D could derive from TRBD1 or TRBD2 (5 bases each). The germline V gene has CDR1 SGDLS and CDR2 YYNGEE. The CDR3 spans 15 residues. Trimming left V 4 bases short and J 2 bases short, with 16 bases between. This CDR3 reads CASSPGRDGPYEQYF. CDR3 DNA sequence: TGTGCCAGCAGCCCGGGCCGGGACGGGCCCTACGAGCAGTACTTC.

V is TRBV6-5 and J is TRBJ1-5; possibly TRBD1 for D (5 bases). Per the germline V gene, CDR1 is MNHEY and CDR2 is SVGAGI. Trimming shortened V by 8 bases and J by 2 bases, and 13 bases separated the two germline ends. The CDR3 runs 14 residues. The DNA of the CDR3 is TGTGCCAGCGGGGTATCGGGGGGCAATCAGCCCCAGCATTTT. This gives the protein CASGVSGGNQPQHF.

The V and J genes are TRBV18 and TRBJ1-1; D unresolved. Between the trimmed V and J ends, which lost 3 bases and 3 bases, there was a span of 14 bases. This CDR3 contains 15 residues. The germline V gene encodes CDR1 KGHSH and CDR2 LQKENI. CDR3 sequence reads: CASSPGQTQDTEAFF. The CDR3 bases are TGTGCCAGCTCACCGGGCCAGACCCAGGACACTGAAGCTTTCTTT.

The CDR3 nucleotides read TGCGCCAGCAGCTCAACGGCCACTCAGGGGGAAAAACTGTTTTTT. Translating gives CASSSTATQGEKLFF. This chain connects TRBV5-1 to TRBJ1-4; D is perhaps TRBD1 (6 bases). Trimming took off 3 bases at V and 8 bases at J, with 17 bases between the two ends. The CDR3 is made up of 15 amino acids. Germline lookup yields CDR1 SGHRS and CDR2 YFSETQ. Full variable domain (missing parts from reference TRBV5-1 and TRBJ1-4): KAGVTQTPRYLIKTRGQQVTLSCSPISGHRSVSWYQQTPGQGLQFLFEYFSETQRNKGNFPGRFSGRQFSNSRSEMNVSTLELGDSALYLCASSSTATQGEKLFFGSGTQLSVL.

This chain joins TRBV1 and TRBJ2-3. TRBV1 is annotated as a pseudogene. The CDR3 runs to 16 residues. The CDR3 region has the DNA TGCACCAGCAGCCGAATATGGTTGACTGGGGGAGATACGCAGTATTTT. It specifies CTSSRIWLTGGDTQYF.

The chain uses TRBV4-3 and TRBJ1-2; the D gene is possibly TRBD1 (6 bases). The CDR3 runs to 16 residues. Germline-derived CDR1 and CDR2 are LGHNA and YSLEER. V lost 0 bases, J lost 2 bases, and 13 bases lay in between. CDR3 sequence: CASSQDSEGGNYGYTF. The CDR3 DNA reads TGCGCCAGCAGCCAAGATAGTGAAGGGGGAAACTATGGCTACACCTTC.

The chain recombines TRBV7-6 with TRBJ2-7, with 9 bases aligning to TRBD1. Germline trimming cut 2 bases from V and 1 base from J; bases unmatched to any gene: 18. Germline V gene data show CDR1 as SGHVS and CDR2 as FNYEAQ. The CDR3 loop spans 20 amino acids. The CDR3 region is CASSLRSGTGILMGSYEQYF. The CDR3 bases are TGTGCCAGCAGCTTACGATCCGGGACAGGGATATTAATGGGTTCCTACGAGCAGTACTTC.

The rearrangement links TRBV12-3 or TRBV12-4 to TRBJ1-1; D perhaps matches TRBD1 (5 bases). The CDR3 contains 13 residues. V lost 3 bases to trimming and J lost 10 bases, with 15 bases between them. The CDR3 nucleotides are TGTGCCAGCAGTTTGGTTCGGGGGTCTGGAGCTTTCTTT. Its translation: CASSLVRGSGAFF.

V usage is TRBV6-5 and J usage is TRBJ1-5; 11 bases map to TRBD1. Germline V CDR1 and CDR2: MNHEY, SVGAGI. V lost 0 bases and J lost 7; bases outside the gene matches: 2. There are 15 residues in the CDR3. As DNA, the CDR3 is TGTGCCAGCAGTTACTCCGGGACAGGGGGGCAGCCCCAGCATTTT. Amino acid sequence: CASSYSGTGGQPQHF.

The CDR3 loop is CASSLMNTEAFF. CDR3 DNA: TGTGCCAGCAGCTTAATGAACACTGAAGCTTTCTTT. The J gene is TRBJ1-1, the V gene TRBV7-9; D ambiguous. Per germline, CDR1 SEHNR and CDR2 FQNEAQ (reference sequence). Trimming stripped 2 bases from V and 0 bases from J, with 1 base between. The CDR3 totals 12 residues.

This clone was observed a single time. This chain uses TRBV9 with TRBJ2-5; 12 bases fit TRBD2. Germline V gene data show CDR1 as SGDLS and CDR2 as YYNGEE. V lost 2 bases, J lost 1 base, and 6 bases stayed unmatched. This CDR3 contains 17 residues. This CDR3 reads CASSVQLAGGPQETQYF. As DNA, the CDR3 is TGTGCCAGCAGCGTTCAACTAGCGGGGGGACCCCAAGAGACCCAGTACTTC.